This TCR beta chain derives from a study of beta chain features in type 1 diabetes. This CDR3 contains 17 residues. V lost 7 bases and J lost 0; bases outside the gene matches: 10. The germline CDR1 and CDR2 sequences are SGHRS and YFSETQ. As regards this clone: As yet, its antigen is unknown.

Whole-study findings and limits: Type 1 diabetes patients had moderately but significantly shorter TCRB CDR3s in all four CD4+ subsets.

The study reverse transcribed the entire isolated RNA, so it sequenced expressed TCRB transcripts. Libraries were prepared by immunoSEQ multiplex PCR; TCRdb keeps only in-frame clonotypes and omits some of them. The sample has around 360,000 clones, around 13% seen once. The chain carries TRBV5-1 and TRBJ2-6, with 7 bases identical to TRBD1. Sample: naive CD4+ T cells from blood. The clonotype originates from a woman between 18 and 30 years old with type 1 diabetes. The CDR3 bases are TGCGCCAGCTTCGCCCGACAGGGACGCTCTGGGGCCAACGTCCTGACTTTC. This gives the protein CASFARQGRSGANVLTF.